The following is a TCR beta chain sequence with its context. Its antigen remains unknown. The sample comes from a study of T cell responses to AZD1222 COVID-19 vaccine. General study points: As reported, nearly half of all spike-specific TCRs target variant regions that are unmutated. Repertoire sampling happened only post peak T cell response. Baseline seropositivity occurred in only a handful of AZD1222 recipients.

The CDR3 has 13 residues. CDR1 and CDR2 (germline): SEHNR, FQNEAQ (reference sequence). The J segment lost 4 bases and the V segment lost 9 bases, leaving 8 bases of the junction unmatched. The assay was immunoSEQ multiplex PCR, and TCRdb's table has in-frame clones only and misses some. The profile shows about 270,000 clones, 94% of them singletons. The source is an adult who received the AZD1222 COVID-19 vaccine. The chain is built from TRBV7-9 and TRBJ1-1, with 7 bases fitting TRBD1. Sequencing used peripheral blood, obtained 28 days after the second AZD1222 dose. The CDR3 DNA follows: TGTGCCAGTGGGACAGCTAAGGCCACTGAAGCTTTCTTT. Its protein product is CASGTAKATEAFF. Filled out from reference TRBV7-9 and TRBJ1-1, the complete variable domain reads DTGVSQNPRHKITKRGQNVTFRCDPISEHNRLYWYRQTLGQGPEFLTYFQNEAQLEKSRLLSDRFSAERPKGSFSTLEIQRTEQGDSAMYLCASGTAKATEAFFGQGTRLTVV.